The clone carrying this TCR beta chain showed up many times. Its specificity is unknown. CDR3 length: 15 residues. Germline loops: CDR1 SGHRS, CDR2 YFSETQ. Trimming pared 0 bases from V and 1 base from J, leaving 11 bases between. The sample comes from a study of T cells after yellow fever vaccination. General study findings and limits: Boosting was followed by the reappearance of most primary-vaccination clones (96% CD4, more than 70% CD8). Abundant contaminating clonotypes from the bulk population could appear in FACS-sorted repertoires.

Template-switching 5'RACE yielded the TCR cDNA; a universal primer site and UMIs were added in the process. TCRdb redid the calling of the 5' RACE reads with MiXCR, one entry per CDR3 protein. The sample shows hundreds of thousands of distinct CDR3 sequences, roughly 8.6% of them seen only once. The rearrangement uses TRBV5-1 and TRBJ2-7; no reliable D call. The receptor was derived from a man in his late teens or twenties who received the YFV17D yellow fever vaccine. This specimen consisted of PBMCs, obtained roughly 45 days after the first yellow fever vaccination. CDR3 in amino acids: CASSLGRSHSYEQYF. The CDR3 DNA follows: TGCGCCAGCAGCTTGGGCAGGTCCCATTCCTACGAGCAGTACTTC.